Listed below are T cell receptor beta chains from one sample, sequenced in a study of T cells in Graves' hyperthyroidism and ophthalmopathy. One entry per CDR3 protein results from TCRdb running MiXCR on the multiplex PCR reads. The table has roughly 500,000 distinct CDR3 sequences, roughly 13% seen once. The sample was blood. These receptors were taken from a woman in her twenties or thirties with Graves' hyperthyroidism that later progressed to Graves' ophthalmopathy. Both conserved end residues are trimmed from each CDR3.

V gene: TRBV20-1; J gene: TRBJ2-1; CDR3 protein: SARLLAGGSLANEQF
V gene: TRBV30; J gene: TRBJ1-1; CDR3 protein: AWSPGGKAEAF
V gene: TRBV6-5; J gene: TRBJ2-2; CDR3 protein: ASSYSGGELF
V gene: TRBV30; J gene: TRBJ1-5; CDR3 protein: AWSRDLPGQPQH
V gene: TRBV27; J gene: TRBJ2-7; CDR3 protein: ASRTVQSWYEQY
V gene: TRBV4-2; J gene: TRBJ2-7; CDR3 protein: ASSPRGGSPSSYEQY
V gene: TRBV9; J gene: TRBJ2-2; CDR3 protein: ASSPGQGGGGELF
V gene: TRBV30; J gene: TRBJ1-2; CDR3 protein: AWSAGEGARGGYT
V gene: TRBV27; J gene: TRBJ2-3; CDR3 protein: ASSKISGLGIDTQY
V gene: TRBV30; J gene: TRBJ2-7; CDR3 protein: AWRGTTIYEQY
V gene: TRBV5-1; J gene: TRBJ2-3; CDR3 protein: ASSLGPSGLSDTQY
V gene: TRBV27; J gene: TRBJ1-1; CDR3 protein: ASTNKTGTARNTEAF
V gene: TRBV29-1; J gene: TRBJ2-7; CDR3 protein: SVETGATESYEQY
V gene: TRBV6-1; J gene: TRBJ2-7; CDR3 protein: ASRGPGQGVEQY
V gene: TRBV5-4; J gene: TRBJ1-5; CDR3 protein: ASSSSSGTGNQPQH
V gene: TRBV19; J gene: TRBJ1-5; CDR3 protein: ASRLTNSNQPQH